This passage covers 6 T cell receptor beta chains from one sample sequenced in a study of blood T cell repertoires in COVID-19 (dated by TCRdb to the early 2020s). Library creation used the immunoSEQ multiplex PCR assay. Sourced from immuneACCESS, this table was stored by TCRdb with only in-frame sequences that have V and J called. A share of the clones is absent; for the studies checked, an unresolved V gene accounts for under half, and the remainder has no known explanation. The sample profile shows around 150,000 clones; about 80% of them were found once. About 8.3% of the sample is held by the ten biggest clonotypes. Sequenced sample: peripheral blood. All receptors derive from a man aged 55-75 years with acute or convalescent COVID-19.

The chain links TRBV19 to TRBJ2-5; D is possibly TRBD2 (7 bases). The ends were cut back, 3 bases at V and 5 bases at J, with 10 bases in the middle. The CDR3 covers 13 residues. Per germline, CDR1 LNHDA and CDR2 SQIVND (reference sequence). The CDR3 sequence is CASSMGGPETQYF. The CDR3 DNA is TGTGCCAGTAGTATGGGGGGGCCGGAGACCCAGTACTTC.

The V gene is TRBV6-1, the J gene TRBJ2-3, with 7 bases lining up with TRBD2. The CDR3 consists of 18 residues. From germline, CDR1 is MNHNS and CDR2 SASEGT. The trim removed 2 bases at V and 2 bases at J, leaving 13 bases unmatched. In DNA, the CDR3 is TGTGCCAGCAGTGAACCGGGACTACTGATCCGCGCCACAGATACGCAGTATTTT. This translates into CASSEPGLLIRATDTQYF.

The CDR3 loop is CAWSVQDTEAFF. CDR3 nucleotides: TGTGCCTGGAGTGTACAGGACACTGAAGCTTTCTTT. The chain is built from TRBV30 and TRBJ1-1; D may be TRBD1 (5 bases). Trimming took 0 bases from V and 3 from J, leaving 5 bases between them. The CDR3 totals 12 residues. Germline V gene data show CDR1 as GTSNPN and CDR2 as SVGIG (reference sequence).

The rearrangement joins TRBV6-5 to TRBJ1-1, with 9 bases matching TRBD1. V shed 7 bases and J 1 base; nucleotides not matched to a gene: 7. Germline-derived CDR1 and CDR2 are MNHEY and SVGAGI. This CDR3 has 15 residues. For the CDR3, the DNA is TGTGCCAGCACCCCCGGACAGGGGAAGAACACTGAAGCTTTCTTT. Translating gives CASTPGQGKNTEAFF.

This sequence joins TRBV5-5 and TRBJ1-1; D is unclear. Deletions cut 1 base from V and 7 bases from J, with 5 bases between. Germline CDR1 SGHKS, CDR2 YYEKEE (reference sequence). The CDR3 is made up of 11 amino acids. CDR3 sequence reads: CASSLSYEAFF. Written as DNA, the CDR3 is TGTGCCAGCAGCTTGAGCTATGAAGCTTTCTTT.

The chain uses TRBV6-6 and TRBJ1-2, with 11 bases matching TRBD1. Germline lookup yields CDR1 MNHNY and CDR2 SVGAGI (reference sequence). This CDR3 region has 15 residues. The J segment lost 8 bases and the V segment lost 7 bases, leaving 12 bases of the junction unmatched. CDR3 in amino acids: CASNLQAGQGDGYTF. For the CDR3, the DNA is TGTGCCAGCAATCTACAGGCGGGACAGGGGGACGGCTACACCTTC.